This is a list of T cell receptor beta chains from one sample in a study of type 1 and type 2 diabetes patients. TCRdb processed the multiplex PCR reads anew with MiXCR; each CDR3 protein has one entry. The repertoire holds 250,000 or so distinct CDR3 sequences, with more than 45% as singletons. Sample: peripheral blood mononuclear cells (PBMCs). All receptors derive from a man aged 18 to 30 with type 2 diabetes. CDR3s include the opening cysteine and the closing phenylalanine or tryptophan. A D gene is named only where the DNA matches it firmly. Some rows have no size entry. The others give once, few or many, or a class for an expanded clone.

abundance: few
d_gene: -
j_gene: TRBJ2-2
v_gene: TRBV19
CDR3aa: CASTSSPSNTGELFF
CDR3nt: TGTGCCAGTACATCCTCTCCTTCGAACACCGGGGAGCTGTTTTTT

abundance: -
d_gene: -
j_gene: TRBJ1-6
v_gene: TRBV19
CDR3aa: CASSHRGRGGSPLHF
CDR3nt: TGTGCCAGTAGTCATCGAGGTCGTGGGGGTTCACCCCTCCACTTT

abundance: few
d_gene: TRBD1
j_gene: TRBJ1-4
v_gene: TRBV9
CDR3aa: CASSGGGATNEKLFF
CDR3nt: TGTGCCAGCAGCGGAGGGGGCGCAACTAATGAAAAACTGTTTTTT

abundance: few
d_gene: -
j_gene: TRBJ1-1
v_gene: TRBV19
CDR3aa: CASSIGWNTEAFF
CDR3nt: TGTGCCAGTAGTATCGGATGGAACACTGAAGCTTTCTTT

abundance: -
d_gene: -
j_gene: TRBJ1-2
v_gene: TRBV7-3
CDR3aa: CASTLRGYGYTF
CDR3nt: TGTGCCAGCACTTTGCGGGGCTATGGCTACACCTTC

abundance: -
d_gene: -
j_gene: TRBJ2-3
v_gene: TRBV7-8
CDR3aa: CASSFYGDTQYF
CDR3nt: TGTGCCAGCAGCTTCTATGGAGATACGCAGTATTTT

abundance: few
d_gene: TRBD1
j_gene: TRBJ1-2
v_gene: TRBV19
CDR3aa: CASSISGQGFGYTF
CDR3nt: TGTGCCAGTAGTATTTCGGGACAGGGGTTTGGCTACACCTTC

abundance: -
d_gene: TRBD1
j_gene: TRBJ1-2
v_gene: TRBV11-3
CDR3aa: CAGQGATAANYGYTF
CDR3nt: TGTGCCGGACAGGGGGCTACTGCGGCTAACTATGGCTACACCTTC

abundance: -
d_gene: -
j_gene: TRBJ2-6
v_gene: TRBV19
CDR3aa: CARRDTDSSGANVLTF
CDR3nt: TGTGCCCGCCGGGACACCGACTCCTCTGGGGCCAACGTCCTGACTTTC

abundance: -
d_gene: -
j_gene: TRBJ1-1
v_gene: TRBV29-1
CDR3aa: CSVAQEQVNTEAFF
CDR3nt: TGCAGCGTTGCGCAGGAACAGGTGAACACTGAAGCTTTCTTT

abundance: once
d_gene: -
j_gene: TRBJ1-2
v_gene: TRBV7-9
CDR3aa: CASSLVGREGYGYTF
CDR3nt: TGTGCCAGCAGCTTAGTGGGCAGGGAGGGCTATGGCTACACCTTC

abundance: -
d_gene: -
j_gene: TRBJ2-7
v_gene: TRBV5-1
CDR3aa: CASSLVGAGYEQYF
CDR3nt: TGCGCCAGCAGCTTGGTGGGGGCGGGCTACGAGCAGTACTTC

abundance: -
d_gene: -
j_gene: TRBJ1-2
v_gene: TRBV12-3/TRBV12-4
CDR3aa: CAISTTDPNYGYTF
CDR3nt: TGTGCCATCAGCACGACCGATCCTAACTATGGCTACACCTTC

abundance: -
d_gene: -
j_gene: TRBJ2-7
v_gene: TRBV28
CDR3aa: CASSFEQGLSYEQYF
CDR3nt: TGTGCCAGCAGTTTTGAACAGGGCCTCTCCTACGAGCAGTACTTC

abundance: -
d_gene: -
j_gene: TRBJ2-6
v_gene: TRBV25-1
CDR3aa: CASSLGRLSGANVLTF
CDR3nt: TGTGCCAGCAGCCTGGGACGGCTCTCTGGGGCCAACGTCCTGACTTTC

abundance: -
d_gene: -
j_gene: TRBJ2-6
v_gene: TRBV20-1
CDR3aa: CSASLTSSGANVLTF
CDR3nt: TGCAGTGCTAGCCTGACAAGCTCTGGGGCCAACGTCCTGACTTTC

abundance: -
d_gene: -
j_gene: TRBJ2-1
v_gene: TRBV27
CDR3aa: CASSHGWLNNEQFF
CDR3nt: TGTGCCAGCAGCCACGGGTGGCTCAATAATGAGCAGTTCTTC

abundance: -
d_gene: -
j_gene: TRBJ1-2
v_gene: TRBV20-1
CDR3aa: CSARTDKGSGYTF
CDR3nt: TGCAGTGCTAGAACTGATAAGGGCTCTGGCTACACCTTC

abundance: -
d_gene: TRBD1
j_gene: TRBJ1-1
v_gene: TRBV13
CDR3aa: CASSSDRGAFF
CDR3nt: TGTGCCAGCAGCTCGGACAGGGGAGCTTTCTTT

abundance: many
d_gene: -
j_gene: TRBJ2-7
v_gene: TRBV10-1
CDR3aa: CASSAIGEVYEQYF
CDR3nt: TGCGCCAGCAGTGCGATAGGGGAGGTCTACGAGCAGTACTTC

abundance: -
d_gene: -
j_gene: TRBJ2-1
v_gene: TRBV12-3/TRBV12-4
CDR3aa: CASHDVQNEQFF
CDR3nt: TGTGCCAGCCACGACGTTCAAAATGAGCAGTTCTTC

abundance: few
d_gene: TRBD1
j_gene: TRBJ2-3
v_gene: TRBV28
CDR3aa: CASRPGQGADTQYF
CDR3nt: TGTGCCAGCAGGCCGGGACAGGGAGCAGATACGCAGTATTTT

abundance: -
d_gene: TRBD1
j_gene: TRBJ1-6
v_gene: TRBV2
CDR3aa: CASSARQGGSPLHF
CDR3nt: TGTGCCAGCAGCGCTCGACAGGGTGGATCACCCCTCCACTTT

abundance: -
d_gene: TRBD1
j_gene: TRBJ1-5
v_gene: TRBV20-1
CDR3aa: CSARGSGQGVYSNQPQHF
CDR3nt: TGCAGTGCCCGGGGCTCTGGACAGGGGGTCTATAGCAATCAGCCCCAGCATTTT

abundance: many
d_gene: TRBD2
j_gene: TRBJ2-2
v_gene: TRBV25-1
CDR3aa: CASSERTSGRAGGTGELFF
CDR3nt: TGTGCCAGCAGTGAACGGACTAGCGGGAGGGCCGGGGGCACCGGGGAGCTGTTTTTT

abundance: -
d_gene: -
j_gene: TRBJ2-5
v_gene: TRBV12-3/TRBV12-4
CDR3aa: CASSRQLGSLFF
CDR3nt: TGTGCCAGCAGCCGTCAACTGGGTTCACTGTTCTTC

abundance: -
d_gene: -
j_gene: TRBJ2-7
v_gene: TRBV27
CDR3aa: CATSAPPRGNEQYF
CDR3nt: TGTGCCACCAGTGCCCCGCCCCGGGGTAACGAGCAGTACTTC

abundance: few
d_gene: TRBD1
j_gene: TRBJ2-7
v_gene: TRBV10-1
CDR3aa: CASSELDRGVAGTYEQYF
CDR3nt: TGCGCCAGCAGTGAGCTGGACAGGGGGGTCGCGGGAACCTACGAGCAGTACTTC

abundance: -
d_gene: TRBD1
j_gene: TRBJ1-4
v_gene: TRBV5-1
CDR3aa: CASRGLSGTGGEKLFF
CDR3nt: TGCGCCAGCAGAGGTCTCTCCGGGACAGGGGGGGAAAAACTGTTTTTT

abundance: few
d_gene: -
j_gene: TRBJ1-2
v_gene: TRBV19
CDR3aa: CASREGRWIHGYTF
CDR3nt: TGTGCCAGTAGGGAGGGACGTTGGATCCATGGCTACACCTTC

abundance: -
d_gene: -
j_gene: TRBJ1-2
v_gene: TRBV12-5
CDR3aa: CASSLLRTAAEGCTF
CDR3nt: TGTGCCAGCAGTCTTCTTCGGACAGCGGCGGAAGGCTGCACCTTC

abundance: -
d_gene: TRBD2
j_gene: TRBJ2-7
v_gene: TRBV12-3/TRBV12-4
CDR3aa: CASSLAGGPVEQYF
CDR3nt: TGTGCCAGCAGTTTGGCGGGAGGGCCGGTCGAGCAGTACTTC

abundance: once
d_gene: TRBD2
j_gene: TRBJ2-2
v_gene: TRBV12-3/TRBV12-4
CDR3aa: CASRTSLNTGELFF
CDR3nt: TGTGCCAGCAGGACTAGCCTGAACACCGGGGAGCTGTTTTTT

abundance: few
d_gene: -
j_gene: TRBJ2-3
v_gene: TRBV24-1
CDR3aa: CATSVGQGGLSDTQYF
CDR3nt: TGTGCCACCAGTGTGGGGCAGGGCGGATTGTCGGATACGCAGTATTTT

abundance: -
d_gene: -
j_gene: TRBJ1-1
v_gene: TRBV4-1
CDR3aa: CASSQEPGNTEAFF
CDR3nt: TGCGCCAGCAGCCAAGAACCGGGGAACACTGAAGCTTTCTTT

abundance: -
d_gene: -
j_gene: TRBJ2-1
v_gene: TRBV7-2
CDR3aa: CASSLDGKAYNEQFF
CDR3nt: TGTGCCAGCAGCTTAGACGGTAAAGCCTACAATGAGCAGTTCTTC

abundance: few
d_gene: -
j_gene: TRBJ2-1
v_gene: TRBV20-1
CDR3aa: CSASGTYNEQFF
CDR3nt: TGCAGTGCTAGCGGGACCTACAATGAGCAGTTCTTC

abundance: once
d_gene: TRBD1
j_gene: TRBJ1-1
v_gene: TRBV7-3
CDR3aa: CASSLKGDRSTGVNTEAFF
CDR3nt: TGTGCCAGCAGCTTAAAGGGGGACCGATCTACAGGGGTAAACACTGAAGCTTTCTTT

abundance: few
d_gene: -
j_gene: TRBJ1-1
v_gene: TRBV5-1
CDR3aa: CASSGVSETEAFF
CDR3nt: TGCGCCAGCAGCGGCGTCTCCGAAACTGAAGCTTTCTTT

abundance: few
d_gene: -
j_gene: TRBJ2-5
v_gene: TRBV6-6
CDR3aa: CASSPGTRETQYF
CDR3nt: TGTGCCAGCTCACCAGGGACACGGGAGACCCAGTACTTC

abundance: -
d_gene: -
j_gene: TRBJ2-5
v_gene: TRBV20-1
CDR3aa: CSARDRGGTQYF
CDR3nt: TGCAGTGCTAGAGATCGAGGGGGGACCCAGTACTTC

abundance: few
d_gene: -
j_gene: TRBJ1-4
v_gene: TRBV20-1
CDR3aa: CSARPATNEKLFF
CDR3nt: TGCAGTGCTAGACCTGCAACTAATGAAAAACTGTTTTTT

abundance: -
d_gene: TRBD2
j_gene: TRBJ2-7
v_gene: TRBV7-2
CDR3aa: CASSLAMLAGVVVEQYF
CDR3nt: TGTGCCAGCAGCTTAGCGATGCTAGCGGGAGTCGTCGTCGAGCAGTACTTC

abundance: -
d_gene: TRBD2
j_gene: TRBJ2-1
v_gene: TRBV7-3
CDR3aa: CASSFGGKENQFF
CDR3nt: TGTGCCAGCAGCTTCGGGGGGAAAGAGAACCAGTTCTTC

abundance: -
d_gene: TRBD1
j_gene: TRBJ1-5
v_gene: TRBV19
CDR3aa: CASSIGTAFQHF
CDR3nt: TGTGCCAGTAGTATTGGGACAGCTTTTCAGCATTTT

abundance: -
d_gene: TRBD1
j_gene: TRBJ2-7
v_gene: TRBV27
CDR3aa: CASSHRGNEQYF
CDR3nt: TGTGCCAGCAGCCACAGGGGAAACGAGCAGTACTTC

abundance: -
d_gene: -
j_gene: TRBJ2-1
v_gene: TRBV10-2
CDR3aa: CASSEHFSYEQFF
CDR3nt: TGCGCCAGCAGTGAGCACTTTAGTTATGAGCAGTTCTTC